Following are 6 T cell receptor beta chains from one sample sequenced in a study of regulatory T cells in long-lasting Graves disease. The time point was: persistent/refractory GD, antithyroid drugs over 5 years with positive TRAb. RNA from PBMCs was the source of the TCR library. Sequencing libraries for TCR beta were prepared with iRepertoire HTBI primers and Arm-PCR of CDR3 regions. MiXCR was run by TCRdb on the multiplex PCR reads, yielding one entry per CDR3 protein. The sample lists around 460,000 distinct CDR3 sequences, around a fifth occurring once. The sequences come from peripheral blood mononuclear cells (PBMCs), collected when the disease was refractory, from a patient treated with antithyroid drugs. These receptor sequences come from a female donor with Graves disease.

Many counts were recorded for this clonotype. The genes are TRBV11-1 and TRBJ2-7, with a weak D call TRBD2 (6 bases). Looked up from germline, CDR1 is SGHAT and CDR2 is FQDESV (reference sequence). CDR3 length: 16 amino acids. The V end was cut by 1 base, the J end by 2 bases, with 15 bases between. In nucleotides, the CDR3 is TGTGCCAGCAGCTTAGTCACAGGAGGGACTCCCTACGAGCAGTACTTC. It encodes CASSLVTGGTPYEQYF.

This clonotype has a count of ten or more. This chain uses TRBV28 with TRBJ1-1; 10 positions match TRBD1. CDR3 length equals 15 residues. J gave up 4 bases and V 6 bases, and 8 bases lay outside the gene matches. CDR1 is MDHEN and CDR2 is SYDVKM in the germline V gene. CDR3 loop: CASRYDRGLSTEAFF. Written as DNA, the CDR3 is TGTGCCAGCAGATACGACAGGGGGCTTAGCACTGAAGCTTTCTTT.

The V gene is TRBV7-8, the J gene TRBJ2-5; D may correspond to TRBD1 or TRBD2 (6 bases each). Germline loops: CDR1 SGHVS, CDR2 FQNEAQ. The CDR3 has 16 amino acids. V was pared by 7 bases and J by 0 bases, with 18 bases between. CDR3 amino acids: CASILWGAAYQETQYF. CDR3 coding DNA: TGTGCCAGCATCCTTTGGGGGGCGGCGTACCAAGAGACCCAGTACTTC.

The gene calls are TRBV11-2 and TRBJ1-1, with 7 nucleotides matching TRBD1. The CDR3 runs to 14 residues. Trimming cost V 6 bases and J 0 bases; bases outside gene matches: 4. CDR1 and CDR2 from the germline V gene are SGHAT and FQNNGV. CDR3 nucleotides: TGTGCCAGCAGGTGGACAGGTGTGAACACTGAAGCTTTCTTT. Translated, it gives CASRWTGVNTEAFF. The complete variable domain, with remaining parts taken from reference TRBV11-2 and TRBJ1-1, reads EAGVAQSPRYKIIEKRQSVAFWCNPISGHATLYWYQQILGQGPKLLIQFQNNGVVDDSQLPKDRFSAERLKGVDSTLKIQPAKLEDSAVYLCASRWTGVNTEAFFGQGTRLTVV.

This clonotype has just a few counts. The chain combines TRBV19 with TRBJ2-7, with 8 bases aligning to TRBD1. V lost 0 bases, J lost 8 bases, and 15 bases stayed unmatched. The CDR3 has 17 amino acids. Germline V CDR1 and CDR2: LNHDA, SQIVND (reference sequence). The CDR3 region is CASSIEPLQGAAGQQYF. CDR3 coding DNA: TGTGCCAGTAGTATAGAGCCCCTCCAGGGGGCGGCAGGGCAGCAGTACTTC.

This clonotype was detected only a few times. The chain has TRBV7-9 and TRBJ1-1; 7 nucleotides match TRBD1. The V gene end was trimmed by 8 bases and the J gene end by 11 bases; junction bases not matched to a gene: 14. Germline CDR1 is SEHNR and CDR2 is FQNEAQ (reference sequence). This CDR3 region has 13 residues. In nucleotides, the CDR3 is TGTGCCAGCGGAACAGGGGTAGGACTGAATGCTTTCTTT. It encodes CASGTGVGLNAFF.